A selection of T cell receptor beta chains follows, all from one sample in a study of shared clonotypes between healthy human individuals. TCRdb's table, derived via immunoSEQ multiplex PCR, lists solely in-frame clones and lacks some. Of about 2.4 million clones in the sample, about 92% were seen once. Sequences were obtained from naive CD4+ T cells sorted from blood. All receptors come from a young man in good health. The CDR3 runs from the conserved cysteine through the conserved F or W. D genes are given only for firm matches. Part of the rows lack a size; the others show once, few, many or a class for expanded clones.

cdr3_length	d_call	j_call	clone_size	v_call	cdr3_nt	cdr3_aa
11	NA	TRBJ2-7	NA	TRBV20-1	TGCAGTGCCCGCGTCTCCTACGAGCAGTACTTC	CSARVSYEQYF
19	TRBD2	TRBJ2-7	NA	TRBV7-9	TGTGCCAGCAGCTTAGTTGCTCCAGCGGGAGGCCTCGCCTCCTACGAGCAGTACTTC	CASSLVAPAGGLASYEQYF
12	TRBD1	TRBJ1-2	NA	TRBV9	TGTGCCAGCAGCGTAAGGGGGCGCGGCTACACCTTC	CASSVRGRGYTF
15	TRBD2	TRBJ2-5	NA	TRBV5-5	TGTGCCAGCAGCCCCGGGGACTACGGTCGAGAGACCCAGTACTTC	CASSPGDYGRETQYF
13	NA	TRBJ1-4	NA	TRBV30	TGTGCCTGGAGAGTGGGGGGGACGGAAAAACTGTTTTTT	CAWRVGGTEKLFF
15	NA	TRBJ1-2	NA	TRBV9	TGTGCCAGCAGCGTAGAGGCAGGGCCGTCCTATGGCTACACCTTC	CASSVEAGPSYGYTF
14	NA	TRBJ2-5	NA	TRBV7-7	TGTGCTAGCAGCTTAGCTCCCGGAGAAGAGACCCAGTACTTC	CASSLAPGEETQYF
15	TRBD2	TRBJ2-5	NA	TRBV28	TGTGCCAGCAGTTCTCCCCGGGGGGAGAAAGAGACCCAGTACTTC	CASSSPRGEKETQYF
18	NA	TRBJ2-1	NA	TRBV14	TGTGCCAGCAGCCAAGCCTCCGGTACGTTTAGCTCCTACAATGAGCAGTTCTTC	CASSQASGTFSSYNEQFF
12	NA	TRBJ2-2	once	TRBV4-3	TGCGCCAGCAGCCATACCATCGGGGAGCTGTTTTTT	CASSHTIGELFF
15	TRBD1	TRBJ1-5	NA	TRBV27	TGTGCCACCTCAACCGGGACAGCCAATAATCAGCCCCAGCATTTT	CATSTGTANNQPQHF
15	TRBD2	TRBJ2-5	NA	TRBV7-9	TGTGCCAGCAGCTTAAGGTTGAGCGGGGGAGAGACCCAGTACTTC	CASSLRLSGGETQYF
15	TRBD1	TRBJ1-1	NA	TRBV7-9	TGTGCCAGCAGCTTATATTGGGGACAGGGGCATGAAGCTTTCTTT	CASSLYWGQGHEAFF
13	NA	TRBJ1-2	NA	TRBV11-1	TGTGCCAGCAGCTTAGCGGGGAACTATGGCTACACCTTC	CASSLAGNYGYTF
14	NA	TRBJ2-5	NA	TRBV7-9	TGTGCCAGCAGCTTGGTGGCTAGTCAAGAGACCCAGTACTTC	CASSLVASQETQYF
14	NA	TRBJ2-3	NA	TRBV6-5	TGTGCCAGCAGACAGGGTTCGTTTGTCGATACGCAGTATTTT	CASRQGSFVDTQYF
15	NA	TRBJ1-5	NA	TRBV5-1	TGCGCCAGCAGCTTTGACAGTCCTAGCAATCAGCCCCAGCATTTT	CASSFDSPSNQPQHF
15	NA	TRBJ2-7	NA	TRBV27	TGTGCCAGCAGTTTAGAGGGCAGGACTCCCTACGAGCAGTACTTC	CASSLEGRTPYEQYF
15	NA	TRBJ2-7	NA	TRBV27	TGTGCCAGCAGGTATCAGGCGGAAGGAACCTACGAGCAGTACTTC	CASRYQAEGTYEQYF
13	TRBD2	TRBJ2-3	NA	TRBV9	TGTGCCAGCAATCGGGAGGTGGCAGATACGCAGTATTTT	CASNREVADTQYF
14	NA	TRBJ1-5	NA	TRBV2	TGTGCCAGCAGTTCCGACAGAAGCAATCAGCCCCAGCATTTT	CASSSDRSNQPQHF
13	NA	TRBJ2-5	NA	TRBV7-6	TGTGCCAGCAGCTTAGAGCGGCAAGAGACCCAGTACTTC	CASSLERQETQYF
13	NA	TRBJ1-2	NA	TRBV18	TGTGCCAGCTCACCAGAGGCATCTTATGGCTACACCTTC	CASSPEASYGYTF
15	TRBD2	TRBJ2-1	once	TRBV7-2	TGTGCCAGCAGCTTAGCGGGAGGGATCTACAATGAGCAGTTCTTC	CASSLAGGIYNEQFF
15	NA	TRBJ1-4	NA	TRBV7-9	TGTGCCAGCAGCCTCGGGGAGGGCTCAATAGAAAAACTGTTTTTT	CASSLGEGSIEKLFF
12	NA	TRBJ2-5	NA	TRBV18	TGTGCCAGCTCATCCATGGGCGAGACCCAGTACTTC	CASSSMGETQYF
14	NA	TRBJ2-7	NA	TRBV30	TGTGCCTGGAGTCGGGGGCGGGTAGGCTACGAGCAGTACTTC	CAWSRGRVGYEQYF
15	NA	TRBJ1-5	NA	TRBV7-2	NA	CASSFGPGGWEPQHF
12	NA	TRBJ2-7	NA	TRBV5-1	TGCGCCAGCAGTCTATCATCGTACGAGCAGTACTTC	CASSLSSYEQYF
15	TRBD2	TRBJ2-1	NA	TRBV9	TGTGCCAGCAGCGTAGCGCTAGCGGGTTTGAATGAGCAGTTCTTC	CASSVALAGLNEQFF
15	NA	TRBJ1-4	NA	TRBV6-4	TGTGCCAGCAGGGCCCAGGGACTGGCGAATGAAAAACTGTTTTTT	CASRAQGLANEKLFF
13	NA	TRBJ2-2	NA	TRBV18	TGTGCCAGCTCACCACCGGAAACCGGGGAGCTGTTTTTT	CASSPPETGELFF
14	NA	TRBJ2-3	NA	TRBV9	TGTGCCAGCAGCGTCCGGGGAAGCACAGATACGCAGTATTTT	CASSVRGSTDTQYF
14	NA	TRBJ2-7	NA	TRBV12-5	TGTGCTAGTGGCAGAGACAGGTCGGAGAGCGAGCAGTACTTC	CASGRDRSESEQYF
18	TRBD2	TRBJ2-1	NA	TRBV28	TGTGCCAGCATAAGGGGACTAGCGGGCAAATCCTCCTACAATGAGCAGTTCTTC	CASIRGLAGKSSYNEQFF
17	NA	TRBJ2-1	NA	TRBV7-3	TGTGCCAGCAGCTTAGGGGGGACCCCGAGCTCCTACAATGAGCAGTTCTTC	CASSLGGTPSSYNEQFF
14	TRBD2	TRBJ2-3	NA	TRBV5-6	TGTGCCAGCAGCTTGCGGGGGGGAACAAATACGCAGTATTTT	CASSLRGGTNTQYF
16	NA	TRBJ1-1	once	TRBV18	TGTGCCAGCTCACTACCTGGGGCGGGTATGAACACTGAAGCTTTCTTT	CASSLPGAGMNTEAFF
14	NA	TRBJ1-6	NA	TRBV7-3	TGTGCCAGCAGCTTATCAGGCCGCTCCTCACCCCTCCACTTT	CASSLSGRSSPLHF
13	NA	TRBJ1-2	once	TRBV11-2	TGTGCCAGCAGCCCAGACAAAAACTATGGCTACACCTTC	CASSPDKNYGYTF
14	TRBD1	TRBJ2-7	once	TRBV18	TGTGCCAGCTCACCCCTGGAGACAGGGAGCGAGCAGTACTTC	CASSPLETGSEQYF
13	NA	TRBJ1-2	NA	TRBV6-1	TGTGCCAGCAGTGAAGGAGGGACCTATGGCTACACCTTC	CASSEGGTYGYTF
12	NA	TRBJ1-2	NA	TRBV29-1	TGCAGCGTTGGGTCAGGGGCTGAGGGCTACACCTTC	CSVGSGAEGYTF
15	TRBD2	TRBJ2-5	NA	TRBV5-4	TGTGCCAGCAGCGGGACTAGCGGGAGAGGAGAGACCCAGTACTTC	CASSGTSGRGETQYF
15	NA	TRBJ1-1	NA	TRBV28	TGTGCCAGCAGTTTGGGAAGCCGGTTGAACACTGAAGCTTTCTTT	CASSLGSRLNTEAFF